This is a list of T cell receptor beta chains from one sample in a study of T cell changes during pregnancy in multiple sclerosis. Libraries were prepared by immunoSEQ multiplex PCR; TCRdb keeps only in-frame clonotypes and omits some of them. The sample holds approximately 63,000 clones, around 91% seen once. Sequenced here: peripheral blood, sampled after pregnancy. Receptors were obtained from a female donor in good health, enrolled as a control in a pregnancy study. Each CDR3 is given with its conserved first and last residue. D genes are given only for firm matches. A clone size is listed for some rows: how often the clone was seen (once, few, many), or a class if it is expanded.

len	abundance	d_gene	j_gene	v_gene	CDR3aa	CDR3nt
15	many	TRBD1	TRBJ1-2	TRBV4-1	CASSHDTGDNYGYTF	TGCGCCAGCAGCCACGACACAGGGGACAACTATGGCTACACCTTC
14	NA	NA	TRBJ1-2	TRBV27	CASSPPGRVRGYTF	TGTGCCAGCAGCCCTCCGGGGAGGGTCCGCGGCTACACCTTC
15	once	NA	TRBJ2-3	TRBV6-1	CASSTLASGQDTQYF	TGTGCCAGCTCCACCTTAGCGTCCGGTCAGGATACGCAGTATTTT
14	once	NA	TRBJ2-2	TRBV5-8	CASSGSRGTGELFF	TGTGCCAGCAGTGGATCCCGGGGCACCGGGGAGCTGTTTTTT
15	NA	NA	TRBJ2-6	TRBV19	CASSNTGTGANVLTF	TGTGCCAGTAGTAATACAGGGACTGGGGCCAACGTCCTGACTTTC
15	NA	TRBD1	TRBJ1-1	TRBV7-2	CASSPQGAVATEAFF	TGTGCCAGCAGCCCGCAGGGGGCGGTGGCCACTGAAGCTTTCTTT
15	NA	NA	TRBJ2-1	TRBV7-2	CASSFTATSYNEQFF	TGTGCCAGCAGCTTCACTGCAACTTCCTACAATGAGCAGTTCTTC
15	NA	TRBD2	TRBJ2-1	TRBV4-2	CASSQDGGAGNEQFF	TGTGCCAGCAGCCAAGACGGGGGGGCCGGGAATGAGCAGTTCTTC
15	NA	TRBD2	TRBJ2-3	TRBV9	CASSVAPAGIDTQYF	TGTGCCAGCAGCGTAGCTCCAGCGGGGATAGATACGCAGTATTTT
15	NA	NA	TRBJ2-3	TRBV5-1	CASSFAGLRTDTQYF	TGCGCCAGCAGCTTCGCCGGTCTTCGCACAGATACGCAGTATTTT
15	NA	NA	TRBJ2-7	TRBV6-5	CASTRDRPITYEQYF	TGTGCCAGCACACGAGACAGGCCGATTACCTACGAGCAGTACTTC
15	NA	NA	TRBJ2-7	TRBV7-9	CASSQIKDSSYEQYF	TGTGCCAGCAGCCAGATTAAAGACAGTTCCTACGAGCAGTACTTC
17	NA	TRBD2	TRBJ2-5	TRBV11-2	CASSLTSGGAWQETQYF	TGTGCCAGCAGCTTGACTAGCGGGGGGGCCTGGCAAGAGACCCAGTACTTC
14	NA	NA	TRBJ2-1	TRBV27	CASSLLGTTNEQFF	TGTGCCAGCAGTTTACTGGGGACAACAAATGAGCAGTTCTTC
13	few	NA	TRBJ1-1	TRBV7-9	CASSNAGSSEAFF	TGTGCCAGCAGCAATGCAGGGTCCTCTGAAGCTTTCTTT
15	few	NA	TRBJ1-5	TRBV9	CASSMTGNSNQPQHF	TGTGCCAGCAGCATGACAGGTAATAGCAATCAGCCCCAGCATTTT
15	once	TRBD1	TRBJ1-1	TRBV19	CASRPTGAMNTEAFF	TGTGCCAGTAGGCCGACAGGGGCCATGAACACTGAAGCTTTCTTT
17	NA	NA	TRBJ2-1	TRBV7-9	CASSLEFAQGLGDEQFF	TGTGCCAGCAGCTTAGAATTCGCACAGGGTCTTGGAGATGAGCAGTTCTTC
14	NA	NA	TRBJ2-5	TRBV9	CASSVEGLEETQYF	TGTGCCAGCAGCGTGGAGGGGCTGGAGGAGACCCAGTACTTC
15	NA	TRBD1	TRBJ1-2	TRBV18	CASSPPTGGHGGYTF	TGTGCCAGCTCACCACCCACAGGGGGCCATGGCGGCTACACCTTC
14	once	NA	TRBJ2-3	TRBV7-8	CASRLAYSTDTQYF	TGTGCCAGCAGGCTAGCGTATAGCACAGATACGCAGTATTTT
15	NA	TRBD1	TRBJ2-4	TRBV5-4	CASSLAGQGAIRQYF	TGTGCCAGCAGCTTGGCGGGACAGGGGGCGATTAGGCAGTACTTC
18	NA	TRBD1	TRBJ1-3	TRBV7-2	CASSWTMTGLTSGNTIYF	TGTGCCAGCAGCTGGACGATGACAGGGCTTACCTCTGGAAACACCATATATTTT
17	NA	NA	TRBJ1-6	TRBV5-6	CASSLLTGGLINSPLHF	TGTGCCAGCAGCCTTCTAACTGGGGGCCTTATTAATTCACCCCTCCACTTT
15	NA	TRBD2	TRBJ2-5	TRBV6-6	CASRLAGGLVETQYF	TGTGCCAGCCGTTTAGCGGGGGGGCTGGTGGAGACCCAGTACTTC
13	NA	NA	TRBJ1-1	TRBV18	CASSPLRDTEAFF	TGTGCCAGCTCACCTTTGCGCGACACTGAAGCTTTCTTT
13	NA	NA	TRBJ2-7	TRBV21-1	CASSKRTGRDQDF	TGTGCCAGCAGCAAGAGGACAGGGCGGGACCAAGACTTC